A selection of T cell receptor beta chains follows, all from one sample in a study of shared clonotypes between healthy human individuals. This table comes from immunoSEQ multiplex PCR, and its TCRdb copy is limited to in-frame clones, with some not included. The table records roughly 500,000 clones, 96% of them present only once. Sequencing input: naive CD4+ T cells sorted from blood. The receptors derive from a woman aged 25-40 years in good health. Both conserved end residues are part of each CDR3. A D gene is named only where the DNA matches it firmly.

CASNFLETQYF	TGTGCCAGCAACTTTTTAGAGACCCAGTACTTC	TRBV7-2	-	TRBJ2-5
CASSLVRQGPDTQYF	TGTGCCAGCAGCTTGGTGCGACAGGGACCAGATACGCAGTATTTT	TRBV13	TRBD1	TRBJ2-3
CASSEMLQGGYEQYF	TGTGCCAGCAGTGAAATGCTACAGGGAGGCTACGAGCAGTACTTC	TRBV2	-	TRBJ2-7
CASSFFTSSYNEQFF	TGTGCCAGCAGCTTCTTTACGAGCTCCTACAATGAGCAGTTCTTC	TRBV5-6	-	TRBJ2-1
CASSEAKNRWAFDNEKLFF	TGTGCCAGCAGTGAAGCGAAAAATCGTTGGGCCTTCGATAATGAAAAACTGTTTTTT	TRBV6-1	-	TRBJ1-4
CASRGTSGSASNEQFF	TGCGCCAGCAGGGGGACTAGCGGGAGTGCCTCCAATGAGCAGTTCTTC	TRBV4-1	TRBD2	TRBJ2-1
CASRKTGTGNYGYTF	TGTGCCAGCAGGAAGACTGGGACAGGGAACTATGGCTACACCTTC	TRBV6-1	TRBD1	TRBJ1-2
CASKIGGGTDTQYF	TGTGCCAGCAAAATAGGGGGAGGCACAGATACGCAGTATTTT	TRBV2	-	TRBJ2-3
CASSLLGGRTGELFF	TGTGCCAGCTCACTTCTCGGGGGCAGAACCGGGGAGCTGTTTTTT	TRBV18	-	TRBJ2-2
CASSSSGTDKNIQYF	TGTGCCAGCAGTTCATCCGGGACAGATAAAAACATTCAGTACTTC	TRBV28	TRBD1	TRBJ2-4
CASSQRQGLYNEQFF	TGCGCCAGCAGCCAACGACAGGGCCTATACAATGAGCAGTTCTTC	TRBV5-1	TRBD1	TRBJ2-1